What follows are 25 T cell receptor beta chains derived from one specimen sequenced in a study of OX40 agonist ivuxolimab in advanced cancers. Produced via immunoSEQ multiplex PCR; TCRdb's table is partial and in-frame only. The table includes just over 90,000 clones, 85% to 95% detected once. The material was CD4+ or CD8+ T cells sorted from blood, obtained in a trial of the OX40 agonist ivuxolimab. Receptor source: an adult with an advanced solid tumor such as melanoma, head and neck, liver or kidney cancer.

The chain joins TRBV27 to TRBJ2-5, with TRBD1 identical over 8 bases. CDR1 MNHEY and CDR2 SMNVEV come from the germline V gene (reference sequence). The CDR3 length is 14 residues. Losses at the gene ends were 7 bases for V and 5 bases for J; bases not matched to a gene: 9. For the CDR3, the DNA is TGTGCCAGCAAAAAATCAGGGGGCCGGGAGACCCAGTACTTC. Amino acids: CASKKSGGRETQYF.

The V gene is TRBV19, the J gene TRBJ2-2, with no clear D. V lost 5 bases and J 5 bases, leaving 12 bases between the germline ends. From germline, CDR1 is LNHDA and CDR2 SQIVND (reference sequence). The CDR3 length is 14 residues. Written as DNA, the CDR3 is TGTGCCAGTAGTCTCCTTGGGGATACCGGGGAGCTGTTTTTT. Translating gives CASSLLGDTGELFF.

V is TRBV7-2 and J is TRBJ2-1; D tentatively fits TRBD1 or TRBD2 (5 bases each). The CDR3 extends over 12 amino acids. The V gene lost 8 bases and the J gene lost 6 bases, with 11 bases spanning the gap. The germline gives CDR1 SGHTA, CDR2 FQGNSA. CDR3 amino acids: CASRGVGNEQFF. In DNA, the CDR3 is TGTGCCAGCCGAGGGGTGGGCAATGAGCAGTTCTTC.

This clone was seen just once. The chain combines TRBV5-6 with TRBJ2-7, with a possible D match to TRBD2 (5 bases). This CDR3 has 15 amino acids. V lost 0 bases to trimming and J lost 0 bases, with 10 bases between them. CDR1 is SGHDT, CDR2 YYEEEE, per germline. DNA for the CDR3: TGTGCCAGCAGCTTGGCGGGAAGCGGCTCCTACGAGCAGTACTTC. Translation: CASSLAGSGSYEQYF.

There are a few counts of this clone. This chain joins TRBV19 and TRBJ1-5, with TRBD1 as a possible D gene (5 bases). V lost 6 bases and J lost 6, with 21 bases in between. Germline CDR1 reads LNHDA; CDR2 reads SQIVND (reference sequence). CDR3 length: 16 residues. In DNA form, the CDR3 reads TGTGCCAGTAGAGGGGCGAGTAATCAACTTATTCAGCCCCAGCATTTT. The encoded protein is CASRGASNQLIQPQHF.

The V gene is TRBV19, the J gene TRBJ1-1, with TRBD1 as a possible D gene (6 bases). The germline CDR1 and CDR2 sequences are LNHDA and SQIVND (reference sequence). Between the trimmed V and J ends, which lost 6 bases and 8 bases, there was a span of 7 bases. CDR3 size: 10 residues. The CDR3 DNA follows: TGTGCCAGTAGCGGGACAGAAGCTTTCTTT. This translates into CASSGTEAFF.

The chain joins TRBV19 to TRBJ2-1, with D hard to call. Trimming stripped 9 bases from V and 1 base from J, with 13 bases between. The CDR3 length is 14 residues. Germline V gives CDR1 LNHDA, CDR2 SQIVND (reference sequence). The CDR3 coding sequence is TGTGCCAGCAAAACTGAAGGGTCCTACAATGAGCAGTTCTTC. Protein sequence: CASKTEGSYNEQFF.

The chain recombines TRBV13 with TRBJ1-1, with a tentative D call TRBD1 (5 bases). CDR3 length equals 16 residues. Germline V gene data show CDR1 as PRHDT and CDR2 as FYEKMQ (reference sequence). V was trimmed by 0 bases and J by 8 bases, leaving 19 bases between them. The CDR3 region has the DNA TGTGCCAGCAGCTTAGGGGGGTCCAGGGACGGGGACGAAGCTTTCTTT. Its protein product is CASSLGGSRDGDEAFF.

V gene TRBV29-1 combines with J gene TRBJ2-7; D possibly matches TRBD1 or TRBD2 (5 bases each). From germline, CDR1 is SQVTM and CDR2 ANQGSEA. The CDR3 contains 12 residues. V gave up 5 bases and J gave up 3 bases, with 11 bases separating them. The CDR3 loop reads CSVLRGDYEQYF. CDR3 sequence (DNA): TGCAGCGTTCTAAGAGGGGACTACGAGCAGTACTTC.

Written as DNA, the CDR3 is TGTGCTAGTGGTTCCTCGGGACAGGGGCCTTTAGAGACCCAGTACTTC. It codes for CASGSSGQGPLETQYF. V and J are TRBV12-5 and TRBJ2-5; 10 bases are shared with TRBD1. The germline V gene encodes CDR1 LGHNT and CDR2 FRNRAP. The J segment lost 4 bases and the V segment lost 4 bases, leaving 9 bases of the junction unmatched. This CDR3 has 16 residues.

The CDR3 here is CASSLSQRNEQFF. As DNA, the CDR3 is TGTGCCAGCAGCCTCTCCCAGCGCAATGAGCAGTTCTTC. The rearrangement uses TRBV11-2 and TRBJ2-1; D is unresolved. The CDR3 contains 13 residues. Between the trimmed V and J ends, which lost 5 bases and 6 bases, there was a span of 11 bases. Germline V gene lookup returns CDR1 SGHAT and CDR2 FQNNGV.

Written as DNA, the CDR3 is TGTGCCAGCATCATTCCGGGACAGTCCTCTGGAAACACCATATATTTT. It translates to CASIIPGQSSGNTIYF. The chain links TRBV2 to TRBJ1-3; 7 positions agree with TRBD1. Looked up from germline, CDR1 is SNHLY and CDR2 is FYNNEI. The CDR3 totals 16 residues. V was pared by 7 bases and J by 0 bases, with 9 bases of the junction left unmatched.

The chain is built from TRBV13 and TRBJ2-7, with D possibly being TRBD1 (6 bases). The germline V and J ends were trimmed by 0 bases and 4 bases, with 13 bases remaining between them. The CDR3 contains 15 residues. Germline V gene lookup returns CDR1 PRHDT and CDR2 FYEKMQ (reference sequence). The CDR3: CASSLGETGTYEQYF. The DNA for the CDR3 is TGTGCCAGCAGCTTAGGCGAGACAGGAACTTACGAGCAGTACTTC.

The V call is TRBV4-2, the J call TRBJ1-5, with D maybe TRBD1 (5 bases). Germline V gives CDR1 LGHNA, CDR2 YNFKEQ. The V gene lost 1 base and the J gene lost 6 bases, with 13 bases spanning the gap. This CDR3 has 15 residues. In DNA form, the CDR3 reads TGTGCCAGCAGCCAAGTGGGCAGGGACGGTCAGCCCCAGCATTTT. Amino acid sequence: CASSQVGRDGQPQHF.

The chain carries TRBV5-1 and TRBJ2-3; 14 bases fit TRBD2. J gave up 0 bases and V 1 base, and 7 bases lay outside the gene matches. This CDR3 has 19 residues. The germline CDR1 and CDR2 sequences are SGHRS and YFSETQ. The CDR3 region is CASSLSGLAGAYSTDTQYF. The CDR3 nucleotides read TGCGCCAGCAGCTTGTCGGGACTAGCGGGGGCCTATAGCACAGATACGCAGTATTTT.

V and J are TRBV15 and TRBJ2-7; 7 bases align to TRBD1. Trimming cost V 4 bases and J 4 bases; bases outside gene matches: 16. Germline V gene sequence: CDR1 LNHNV, CDR2 YYDKDF (reference sequence). The CDR3 extends over 17 amino acids. CDR3 DNA: TGTGCCACCAGCATTGATAGGACAGGCGTAGGTCGGTACGAGCAGTACTTC. Residues: CATSIDRTGVGRYEQYF. Combining the CDR3 with reference TRBV15 and TRBJ2-7 gives the whole variable domain DAMVIQNPRYQVTQFGKPVTLSCSQTLNHNVMYWYQQKSSQAPKLLFHYYDKDFNNEADTPDNFQSRRPNTSFCFLDIRSPGLGDTAMYLCATSIDRTGVGRYEQYFGPGTRLTVT.

J is TRBJ2-4 and V is TRBV6-5; possibly TRBD1 or TRBD2 for D (5 bases each). This CDR3 is built from 13 residues. V lost 6 bases and J 11 bases, leaving 17 bases between the germline ends. CDR1 is MNHEY, CDR2 SVGAGI, per germline. CDR3 sequence reads: CASRRDAPGVQYF. The DNA of the CDR3 is TGTGCCAGCAGACGGGACGCGCCTGGGGTTCAGTACTTC.

V usage is TRBV12-5 and J usage is TRBJ1-2; D remains ambiguous. Germline V lookup: CDR1 LGHNT, CDR2 FRNRAP. Trimming removed 0 bases at V and 6 bases at J, with 14 bases between. CDR3 length: 15 amino acids. CDR3 sequence reads: CASGLVEDWGNGYTF. The CDR3, as DNA: TGTGCTAGTGGTTTGGTAGAGGACTGGGGTAATGGCTACACCTTC. Full variable domain (remainder filled in from reference TRBV12-5 and TRBJ1-2): DARVTQTPRHKVTEMGQEVTMRCQPILGHNTVFWYRQTMMQGLELLAYFRNRAPLDDSGMPKDRFSAEMPDATLATLKIQPSEPRDSAVYFCASGLVEDWGNGYTFGSGTRLTVV.

V gene TRBV5-1 combines with J gene TRBJ2-2; the match to TRBD2 covers 14 bases. The germline gives CDR1 SGHRS, CDR2 YFSETQ. V shed 4 bases and J 5 bases; nucleotides not matched to a gene: 19. The CDR3 runs to 21 residues. This CDR3 is CASSATRDRGLAGVLTGELFF. As DNA, the CDR3 is TGCGCCAGCAGCGCCACTCGGGACAGGGGACTAGCGGGAGTACTTACCGGGGAGCTGTTTTTT.

The chain employs TRBV4-3 and TRBJ2-2; D is ambiguous. The CDR3 covers 15 residues. The V gene's germline CDR1 is LGHNA and CDR2 YSLEER. With 0 bases removed from V and 3 bases from J, the gap between germline ends came to 8 bases. DNA for the CDR3: TGCGCCAGCAGCCAAGATCTTAGGGACACCGGGGAGCTGTTTTTT. As protein: CASSQDLRDTGELFF.

The gene calls are TRBV2 and TRBJ1-3; 9 positions agree with TRBD1. CDR1 SNHLY and CDR2 FYNNEI come from the germline V gene. CDR3 length: 16 residues. The trim removed 4 bases at V and 3 bases at J, leaving 7 bases unmatched. CDR3 in DNA: TGTGCCAGCAGTGGGGGGACAGGGTTTTTTGGAAACACCATATATTTT. Protein product: CASSGGTGFFGNTIYF. The variable domain in full, with the rest retrieved from reference TRBV2 and TRBJ1-3, is EPEVTQTPSHQVTQMGQEVILRCVPISNHLYFYWYRQILGQKVEFLVSFYNNEISEKSEIFDDQFSVERPDGSNFTLKIRSTKLEDSAMYFCASSGGTGFFGNTIYFGEGSWLTVV.

The count of this clone is one. The V gene is TRBV6-6, the J gene TRBJ1-2; the D gene is possibly TRBD1 (5 bases). Germline lookup yields CDR1 MNHNY and CDR2 SVGAGI (reference sequence). The CDR3 is made up of 13 amino acids. V lost 8 bases and J 3 bases, leaving 13 bases between the germline ends. This CDR3 is CASGWDGHYGYTF. The CDR3 nucleotides are TGTGCCAGCGGCTGGGACGGCCACTATGGCTACACCTTC.

This chain joins TRBV14 and TRBJ2-1, with 9 positions matching TRBD2. Trimming at V came to 6 bases and at J to 1 base, leaving 10 bases not matched to a gene. CDR3 size: 17 residues. The germline V gene has CDR1 SGHDN and CDR2 FVKESK. CDR3 nucleotide sequence: TGTGCCAGCAGAGGCGGGAGGGCCGATGGATCCTACAATGAGCAGTTCTTC. It codes for CASRGGRADGSYNEQFF.

The rearrangement uses TRBV19 and TRBJ1-1, with a possible D match to TRBD1 (6 bases). V was cut by 6 bases and J by 3 bases, with 17 bases left in between. This CDR3 is 15 amino acids long. In germline, CDR1 is LNHDA, CDR2 SQIVND (reference sequence). Here the CDR3 reads CASSLRGIGDTEAFF. CDR3 DNA: TGTGCCAGTAGCCTGAGGGGGATCGGAGACACTGAAGCTTTCTTT.

The chain is built from TRBV4-3 and TRBJ1-1; D ambiguous. This CDR3 is built from 15 residues. The germline V gene has CDR1 LGHNA and CDR2 YSLEER. Trimming shortened V by 4 bases and J by 3 bases, and 15 bases separated the two germline ends. CDR3 DNA sequence: TGCGCCAGCAGCCCAAGGACCGCAGCGGACACTGAAGCTTTCTTT. Protein product: CASSPRTAADTEAFF.